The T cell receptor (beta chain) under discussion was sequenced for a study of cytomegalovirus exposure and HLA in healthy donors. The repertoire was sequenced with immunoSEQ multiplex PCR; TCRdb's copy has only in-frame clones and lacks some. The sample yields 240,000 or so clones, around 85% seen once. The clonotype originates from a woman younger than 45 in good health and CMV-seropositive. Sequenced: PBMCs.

CDR3 in amino acids: CASRITMDRVTGELFF. The DNA of the CDR3 is TGTGCCAGCAGAATTACCATGGACAGGGTCACCGGGGAGCTGTTTTTT. The chain couples TRBV21-1 to TRBJ2-2; TRBD1 is taken as the D call from the table, unchecked against the DNA. TRBV21-1 is a pseudogene segment. The CDR3 is 16 amino acids.